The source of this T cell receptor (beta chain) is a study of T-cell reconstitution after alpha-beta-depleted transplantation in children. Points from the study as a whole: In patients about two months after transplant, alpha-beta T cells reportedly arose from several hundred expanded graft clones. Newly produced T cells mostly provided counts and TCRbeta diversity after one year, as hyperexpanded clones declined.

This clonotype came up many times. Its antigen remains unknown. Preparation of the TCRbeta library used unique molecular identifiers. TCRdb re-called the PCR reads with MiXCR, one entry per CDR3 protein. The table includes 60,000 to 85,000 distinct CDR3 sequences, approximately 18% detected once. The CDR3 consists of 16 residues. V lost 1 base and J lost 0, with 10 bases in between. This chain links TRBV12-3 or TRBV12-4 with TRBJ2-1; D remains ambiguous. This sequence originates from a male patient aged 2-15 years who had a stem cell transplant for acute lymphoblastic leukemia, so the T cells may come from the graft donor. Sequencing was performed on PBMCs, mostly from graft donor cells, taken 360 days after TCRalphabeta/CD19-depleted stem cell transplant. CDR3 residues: CASSLVRLSSYNEQFF. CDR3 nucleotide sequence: TGTGCCAGCAGTTTAGTTAGGTTAAGCTCCTACAATGAGCAGTTCTTC.